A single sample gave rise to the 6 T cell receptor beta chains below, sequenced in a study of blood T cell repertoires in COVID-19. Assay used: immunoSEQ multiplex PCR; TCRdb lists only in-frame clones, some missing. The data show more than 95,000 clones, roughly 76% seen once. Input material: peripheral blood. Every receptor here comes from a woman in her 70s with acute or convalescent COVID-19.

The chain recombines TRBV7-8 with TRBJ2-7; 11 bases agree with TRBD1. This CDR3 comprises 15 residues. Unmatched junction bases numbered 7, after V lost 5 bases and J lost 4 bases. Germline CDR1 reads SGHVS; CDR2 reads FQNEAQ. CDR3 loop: CASSQTGTGGYEQYF. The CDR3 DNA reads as TGTGCCAGCAGCCAGACCGGGACAGGGGGTTACGAGCAGTACTTC.

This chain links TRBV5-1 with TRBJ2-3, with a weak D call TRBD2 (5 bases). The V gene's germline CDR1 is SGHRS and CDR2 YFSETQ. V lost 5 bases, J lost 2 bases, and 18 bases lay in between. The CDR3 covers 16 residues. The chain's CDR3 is CASSSLGGRTTDTQYF. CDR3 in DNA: TGCGCCAGCAGTTCGCTCGGCGGGCGGACCACAGATACGCAGTATTTT.

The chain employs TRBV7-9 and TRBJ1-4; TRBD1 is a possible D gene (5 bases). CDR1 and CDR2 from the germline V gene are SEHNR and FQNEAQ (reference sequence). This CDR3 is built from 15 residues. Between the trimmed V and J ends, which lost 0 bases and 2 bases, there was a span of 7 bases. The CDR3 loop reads CASSLAGGTNEKLFF. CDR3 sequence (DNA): TGTGCCAGCAGCTTAGCGGGGGGGACTAATGAAAAACTGTTTTTT.

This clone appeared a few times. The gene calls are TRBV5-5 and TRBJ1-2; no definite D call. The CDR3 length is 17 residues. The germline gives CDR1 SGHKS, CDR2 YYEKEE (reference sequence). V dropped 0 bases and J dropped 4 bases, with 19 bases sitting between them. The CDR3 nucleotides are TGTGCCAGCAGCTTGGGGTGGGAGGAAAGCACGGCCTATGGCTACACCTTC. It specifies CASSLGWEESTAYGYTF.

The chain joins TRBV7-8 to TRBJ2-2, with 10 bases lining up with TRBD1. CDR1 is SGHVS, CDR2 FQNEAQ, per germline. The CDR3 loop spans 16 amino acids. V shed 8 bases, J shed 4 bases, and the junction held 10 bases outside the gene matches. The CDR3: CASGTGTGAGTGELFF. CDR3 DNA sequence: TGTGCCAGCGGTACCGGGACAGGGGCGGGCACCGGGGAGCTGTTTTTT. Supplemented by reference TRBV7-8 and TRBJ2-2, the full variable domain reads GAGVSQSPRYKVAKRGQDVALRCDPISGHVSLFWYQQALGQGPEFLTYFQNEAQLDKSGLPSDRFFAERPEGSVSTLKIQRTQQEDSAVYLCASGTGTGAGTGELFFGEGSRLTVL.

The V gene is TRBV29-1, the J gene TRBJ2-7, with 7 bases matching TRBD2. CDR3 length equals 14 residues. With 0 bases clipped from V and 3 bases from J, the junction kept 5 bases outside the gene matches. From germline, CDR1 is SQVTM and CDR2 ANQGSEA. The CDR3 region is CSVEEGEGLYEQYF. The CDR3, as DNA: TGCAGCGTTGAAGAGGGGGAGGGCCTCTACGAGCAGTACTTC.